This T cell receptor beta chain was sequenced during a study of CD8+ T cells in alopecia areata. Overall study results and limits: In patients, TCRs were shared less clearly than in mice, and HLA may possibly be involved.

The V gene's germline CDR1 is MNHEY and CDR2 SMNVEV (reference sequence). V was trimmed by 3 bases and J by 3 bases, leaving 9 bases between them. This CDR3 is built from 13 residues. Remarks on this clone: Its specificity is unknown.

Peripheral blood and lesional scalp punch biopsies came from alopecia areata patients. Following extraction, RNA underwent reverse transcription to cDNA, which served as the sequencing template. This table comes from immunoSEQ multiplex PCR, and its TCRdb copy is limited to in-frame clones, with some not included. The sample has 150,000 or so clones; 87% are singletons. The J gene is TRBJ2-7, the V gene TRBV27, with D possibly being TRBD2 (5 bases). The sample here was CD8+ T cells sorted from blood, taken at week 0. This receptor was taken from a human donor with alopecia areata. The CDR3 region has the DNA TGTGCCAGCAGTTTCGCACTAGACTACGAGCAGTACTTC. Translation gives CASSFALDYEQYF.